One and the same sample provided the 32 T cell receptor beta chains below, sequenced in a study of cytomegalovirus exposure and HLA in healthy donors. Primers: 60 Vbeta forward and 13 Jbeta reverse. Some clones are missing from TCRdb's copy, which holds only in-frame ones; the method was immunoSEQ multiplex PCR. The sample carries some 110,000 clones, 60% to 85% recorded once. Sequencing used PBMCs. The receptor source for this set is a woman between 40 and 50 years old in good health and CMV-seropositive.

CDR3 protein: CASSEAHSGQGRQPQHF. In DNA form, the CDR3 reads TGTGCCAGCAGTGAAGCGCACTCAGGACAGGGGCGACAGCCCCAGCATTTT. The chain joins TRBV6-1 to TRBJ1-5, with 9 positions matching TRBD1. CDR1 is MNHNS, CDR2 SASEGT, per germline. Germline trimming cut 0 bases from V and 7 bases from J; bases unmatched to any gene: 10. CDR3 size: 17 residues.

The V gene is TRBV18, the J gene TRBJ2-1; 9 nucleotides line up with TRBD2. V shed 1 base, J shed 4 bases, and the junction held 5 bases outside the gene matches. In germline, CDR1 is KGHSH, CDR2 LQKENI. CDR3 size: 16 residues. CDR3 region: CASSPRLAGEYNEQFF. CDR3 bases: TGTGCCAGCTCACCACGGTTAGCGGGGGAATACAATGAGCAGTTCTTC.

This rearrangement joins TRBV10-3 to TRBJ2-1, with 10 bases that match TRBD2. This CDR3 comprises 15 residues. J was trimmed by 6 bases and V by 4 bases; bases with no gene match: 6. Germline CDR1 and CDR2: ENHRY and SYGVKD. The CDR3 DNA is TGTGCCATCAGTGGGCGAGCTAGCGGGGGCAATGAGCAGTTCTTC. Translation gives CAISGRASGGNEQFF.

The chain has TRBV5-1 and TRBJ2-7, with 9 bases that match TRBD1. Losses at the gene ends were 3 bases for V and 2 bases for J; bases not matched to a gene: 3. Germline V gene lookup returns CDR1 SGHRS and CDR2 YFSETQ. This CDR3 has 14 residues. The DNA for the CDR3 is TGCGCCAGCAGCTGGGGGACAGGGACCTACGAGCAGTACTTC. Translating it yields CASSWGTGTYEQYF. Together with reference TRBV5-1 and TRBJ2-7, the CDR3 gives the full variable domain: KAGVTQTPRYLIKTRGQQVTLSCSPISGHRSVSWYQQTPGQGLQFLFEYFSETQRNKGNFPGRFSGRQFSNSRSEMNVSTLELGDSALYLCASSWGTGTYEQYFGPGTRLTVT.

This rearrangement joins TRBV7-9 to TRBJ2-2, with 7 bases identical to TRBD1. The CDR3 is made up of 14 amino acids. Germline lookup yields CDR1 SEHNR and CDR2 FQNEAQ (reference sequence). Trimming removed 3 bases from V and 6 bases from J; junction bases left unmatched: 4. The CDR3 sequence is CASSLTGPAGELFF. CDR3 nucleotide sequence: TGTGCCAGCAGCTTGACAGGGCCGGCCGGGGAGCTGTTTTTT. The complete variable domain, with remaining parts taken from reference TRBV7-9 and TRBJ2-2, reads DTGVSQNPRHKITKRGQNVTFRCDPISEHNRLYWYRQTLGQGPEFLTYFQNEAQLEKSRLLSDRFSAERPKGSFSTLEIQRTEQGDSAMYLCASSLTGPAGELFFGEGSRLTVL.

The V gene is TRBV14, the J gene TRBJ1-1; possibly TRBD1 for D (6 bases). Germline V gene data show CDR1 as SGHDN and CDR2 as FVKESK. The CDR3 totals 17 residues. V was pared by 4 bases and J by 0 bases, with 18 bases between. The CDR3 sequence is CASSPRMGRGMNTEAFF. The CDR3, as DNA: TGTGCCAGCAGCCCCCGAATGGGAAGGGGGATGAACACTGAAGCTTTCTTT.

The V and J genes are TRBV7-9 and TRBJ1-1; 7 bases are a match to TRBD1. From germline, CDR1 is SEHNR and CDR2 FQNEAQ (reference sequence). The trim removed 1 base at V and 7 bases at J, leaving 0 bases unmatched. The CDR3 is 12 residues long. This CDR3 reads CASSLGTGEAFF. CDR3 sequence (DNA): TGTGCCAGCAGCTTAGGGACAGGTGAAGCTTTCTTT.

CDR3 loop: CASSRATITEAFF. As DNA, the CDR3 is TGTGCCAGCAGCCGCGCTACGATCACTGAAGCTTTCTTT. The chain uses TRBV9 and TRBJ1-1; D is ambiguous. Germline V gene data show CDR1 as SGDLS and CDR2 as YYNGEE. V was trimmed by 4 bases and J by 4 bases, leaving 11 bases between them. This CDR3 contains 13 residues.

This clone was observed a few times. The rearrangement joins TRBV11-2 to TRBJ2-7; a possible D gene is TRBD1 (5 bases). This CDR3 has 15 residues. Looked up from germline, CDR1 is SGHAT and CDR2 is FQNNGV. V was cut by 4 bases and J by 10 bases, with 23 bases left in between. The CDR3 region has the DNA TGTGCCAGCAGCTCAACAAGGGGCCTAAGGCTCCCCCAGTACTTC. Amino acid sequence: CASSSTRGLRLPQYF.

The chain links TRBV7-2 to TRBJ2-2, with 14 positions matching TRBD2. The V gene's germline CDR1 is SGHTA and CDR2 FQGNSA. There are 16 residues in the CDR3. The V and J ends lost 4 bases and 5 bases, in that order; junction bases with no gene match: 3. Here the CDR3 DNA reads TGTGCCAGCAGCTCTAGACTAGCGGGGGGGACCGGGGAGCTGTTTTTT. Translated: CASSSRLAGGTGELFF.

This chain connects TRBV27 to TRBJ1-5; possible D gene TRBD1, 6 bases. There are 14 residues in the CDR3. Per the germline V gene, CDR1 is MNHEY and CDR2 is SMNVEV (reference sequence). Trimming pared 2 bases from V and 2 bases from J, leaving 7 bases between. CDR3 nucleotides: TGTGCCAGCAGTTTAAACAGGGGCAATCAGCCCCAGCATTTT. Translated, it gives CASSLNRGNQPQHF.

V and J are TRBV7-2 and TRBJ2-1, with D possibly matching TRBD1 (5 bases). CDR3 size: 14 residues. Germline V gives CDR1 SGHTA, CDR2 FQGNSA. Between the trimmed V and J ends, which lost 8 bases and 4 bases, there was a span of 15 bases. The CDR3 loop reads CASAWATVYNEQFF. DNA of the CDR3: TGTGCCAGCGCATGGGCGACAGTTTACAATGAGCAGTTCTTC.

The chain joins TRBV28 to TRBJ2-4; TRBD2 matches 8 bases. The CDR3 length is 15 residues. CDR1 is MDHEN and CDR2 is SYDVKM in the germline V gene. The V and J ends lost 1 base and 10 bases, in that order; junction bases with no gene match: 9. The CDR3 sequence is CASSLYPQAGEIQYF. The CDR3 DNA reads as TGTGCCAGCAGTTTATACCCCCAAGCGGGAGAGATTCAGTACTTC. Full variable domain (remainder filled in from reference TRBV28 and TRBJ2-4): DVKVTQSSRYLVKRTGEKVFLECVQDMDHENMFWYRQDPGLGLRLIYFSYDVKMKEKGDIPEGYSVSREKKERFSLILESASTNQTSMYLCASSLYPQAGEIQYFGAGTRLSVL.

This clone appeared once. The rearrangement joins TRBV27 to TRBJ2-3; 15 positions agree with TRBD2. Germline-derived CDR1 and CDR2 are MNHEY and SMNVEV (reference sequence). Trimming took 7 bases from V and 8 from J; bases not matched to a gene: 4. The CDR3 is made up of 14 amino acids. The CDR3 bases are TGTGCCAGCATGGGACTAGCGGGGGGTGGTACGCAGTATTTT. Amino acid sequence: CASMGLAGGGTQYF.

The chain carries TRBV19 and TRBJ2-5; 9 bases align to TRBD2. Trimming cost V 6 bases and J 3 bases; bases outside gene matches: 5. Germline V gene data show CDR1 as LNHDA and CDR2 as SQIVND (reference sequence). This CDR3 is 14 amino acids long. The CDR3 DNA follows: TGTGCCAGTAGCCTGATAGCGGGGGAAGAGACCCAGTACTTC. Translated: CASSLIAGEETQYF. Full variable domain (rest looked up from reference TRBV19 and TRBJ2-5): DGGITQSPKYLFRKEGQNVTLSCEQNLNHDAMYWYRQDPGQGLRLIYYSQIVNDFQKGDIAEGYSVSREKKESFPLTVTSAQKNPTAFYLCASSLIAGEETQYFGPGTRLLVL.

The chain uses TRBV15 and TRBJ1-4; unclear D gene. V was clipped by 0 bases and J by 8 bases, with 13 bases between them. Germline CDR1 is LNHNV and CDR2 is YYDKDF (reference sequence). The CDR3 covers 15 residues. CDR3 loop: CATSRDRGIGEKLFF. DNA for the CDR3: TGTGCCACCAGCAGAGATCGAGGGATTGGGGAAAAACTGTTTTTT.

This sequence joins TRBV7-8 and TRBJ2-5, with TRBD2 matching 9 bases. The J call may not be correct, given that the DNA end is closer to TRBJ2-7. Per the germline V gene, CDR1 is SGHVS and CDR2 is FQNEAQ. There are 15 residues in the CDR3. DNA for the CDR3: TGTGCCAGCAGCTTAGCCGGGACTAGCTCTTACGAGCAGTACTTC. This sequence encodes CASSLAGTSSYEQYF.

The gene calls are TRBV5-1 and TRBJ2-7, with no clear D. V lost 0 bases to trimming and J lost 3 bases, with 10 bases between them. The germline CDR1 and CDR2 sequences are SGHRS and YFSETQ. This CDR3 has 14 amino acids. The chain's CDR3 is CASSLDYTLYEQYF. DNA for the CDR3: TGCGCCAGCAGCTTGGACTACACCCTCTACGAGCAGTACTTC. The variable domain in full, with the rest retrieved from reference TRBV5-1 and TRBJ2-7, is KAGVTQTPRYLIKTRGQQVTLSCSPISGHRSVSWYQQTPGQGLQFLFEYFSETQRNKGNFPGRFSGRQFSNSRSEMNVSTLELGDSALYLCASSLDYTLYEQYFGPGTRLTVT.

The chain uses TRBV5-1 and TRBJ2-7; perhaps TRBD2 as D (5 bases). Germline assignment: CDR1 SGHRS and CDR2 YFSETQ. The germline V and J ends were trimmed by 3 bases and 2 bases, with 18 bases remaining between them. The CDR3 sequence is 16 residues long. CDR3 loop: CASSSLNSEFTYEQYF. CDR3 nucleotides: TGCGCCAGCAGCTCACTGAATAGCGAGTTCACCTACGAGCAGTACTTC.

The table lists this clone with a count of one. CDR3 residues: CSVEGGRTEAFF. The CDR3 DNA follows: TGCAGCGTTGAAGGGGGGCGGACTGAAGCTTTCTTT. The chain employs TRBV29-1 and TRBJ1-1, with a tentative D call TRBD1 (6 bases). The germline V gene encodes CDR1 SQVTM and CDR2 ANQGSEA. There are 12 residues in the CDR3. Trimming took off 1 base at V and 5 bases at J, with 8 bases between the two ends.

The genes are TRBV6-1 and TRBJ1-2; D gene ambiguous. The V end lost 4 bases, the J end lost 2 bases, and 11 bases lay between the germline ends. The CDR3 sequence is 14 residues long. Germline values: CDR1 MNHNS, CDR2 SASEGT. The CDR3 DNA reads TGTGCCAGCAGTGTGTTGCCCGGGAACTATGGCTACACCTTC. Amino acid sequence: CASSVLPGNYGYTF.

The chain uses TRBV27 and TRBJ1-6, with D perhaps TRBD1 (5 bases). V shed 3 bases and J shed 3 bases, with 12 bases lying between them. In germline, CDR1 is MNHEY, CDR2 SMNVEV (reference sequence). The CDR3 runs to 16 residues. CDR3 residues: CASSFLPGLYNSPLHF. CDR3 DNA sequence: TGTGCCAGCAGTTTCCTCCCGGGACTCTATAATTCACCCCTCCACTTT.

The rearrangement links TRBV7-9 to TRBJ2-3; TRBD2 aligns across 15 bases. CDR3 size: 17 residues. Germline V gene lookup returns CDR1 SEHNR and CDR2 FQNEAQ (reference sequence). Losses at the gene ends were 4 bases for V and 2 bases for J; bases not matched to a gene: 4. This CDR3 is CASSSGLAGGHTDTQYF. CDR3 DNA sequence: TGTGCCAGCAGCTCCGGACTAGCGGGGGGGCACACAGATACGCAGTATTTT.

The V and J genes are TRBV29-1 and TRBJ1-3; no clear D gene. The CDR3 consists of 12 residues. Trimming pared 7 bases from V and 0 bases from J, leaving 7 bases between. Germline assignment: CDR1 SQVTM and CDR2 ANQGSEA. CDR3 sequence (DNA): TGCAGCGGGTCCTACTCTGGAAACACCATATATTTT. Protein product: CSGSYSGNTIYF.

The J gene is TRBJ2-5, the V gene TRBV7-9; 7 nucleotides align to TRBD2. The V gene's germline CDR1 is SEHNR and CDR2 FQNEAQ (reference sequence). The junction had 10 bases not matched to a gene; V was cut back by 2 bases and J by 7 bases. This CDR3 has 15 residues. The chain's CDR3 is CASSLPGLSGGTQYF. The DNA of the CDR3 is TGTGCCAGCAGCTTACCCGGTTTGTCGGGGGGGACCCAGTACTTC.

The V call is TRBV9, the J call TRBJ2-3; 7 nucleotides line up with TRBD1. The J segment lost 3 bases and the V segment lost 5 bases, leaving 15 bases of the junction unmatched. Per germline, CDR1 SGDLS and CDR2 YYNGEE. The CDR3 sequence is 17 residues long. CDR3 DNA sequence: TGTGCCAGCAGAGACTTACAGGGGCCTCAGAGGACAGATACGCAGTATTTT. Translation gives CASRDLQGPQRTDTQYF. Full variable domain (rest looked up from reference TRBV9 and TRBJ2-3): DSGVTQTPKHLITATGQRVTLRCSPRSGDLSVYWYQQSLDQGLQFLIQYYNGEERAKGNILERFSAQQFPDLHSELNLSSLELGDSALYFCASRDLQGPQRTDTQYFGPGTRLTVL.

The chain recombines TRBV7-8 with TRBJ2-7, with 10 bases that match TRBD2. The V segment lost 5 bases and the J segment 3 bases; nucleotides outside the gene matches: 7. CDR1 is SGHVS, CDR2 FQNEAQ, per germline. This CDR3 contains 15 residues. The CDR3 DNA reads TGTGCCAGCAGCCCGCTACTAGCGGGACGCTACGAGCAGTACTTC. Translating gives CASSPLLAGRYEQYF.

The chain has TRBV4-3 and TRBJ2-1, with D unresolved. The V end lost 1 base, the J end lost 0 bases, and 19 bases lay between the germline ends. Germline values: CDR1 LGHNA, CDR2 YSLEER. The CDR3 is 19 amino acids. The CDR3 DNA is TGCGCCAGCAGCCAAGCAAACCTCCCCTTGCTGAGCTCCTACAATGAGCAGTTCTTC. Encoded protein: CASSQANLPLLSSYNEQFF.

This clone was detected once. The gene calls are TRBV11-3 and TRBJ2-1; 10 nucleotides agree with TRBD2. The V segment lost 4 bases and the J segment 3 bases; nucleotides outside the gene matches: 6. This CDR3 spans 16 amino acids. Germline V gives CDR1 SGHNT, CDR2 YENEEA. CDR3 coding DNA: TGTGCCAGCAGCTCTCCGAGGACTAGCGGCTACAATGAGCAGTTCTTC. Translating it yields CASSSPRTSGYNEQFF.

V and J are TRBV19 and TRBJ1-2, with D tentatively TRBD1 (6 bases). The CDR3 totals 13 residues. Germline CDR1 is LNHDA and CDR2 is SQIVND (reference sequence). V gave up 6 bases and J gave up 4 bases, with 12 bases separating them. The CDR3 DNA reads TGTGCCAGTAGGGGGAGAGGGGGCTATGGCTACACCTTC. Its protein product is CASRGRGGYGYTF. Full variable domain (rest looked up from reference TRBV19 and TRBJ1-2): DGGITQSPKYLFRKEGQNVTLSCEQNLNHDAMYWYRQDPGQGLRLIYYSQIVNDFQKGDIAEGYSVSREKKESFPLTVTSAQKNPTAFYLCASRGRGGYGYTFGSGTRLTVV.

The rearrangement joins TRBV4-2 to TRBJ2-1; a possible D gene is TRBD2 (5 bases). Trimming removed 0 bases at V and 4 bases at J, with 10 bases between. CDR3 length: 15 amino acids. Germline V gives CDR1 LGHNA, CDR2 YNFKEQ. In nucleotides, the CDR3 is TGTGCCAGCAGCCAAGAACTAGGCGGGTACAATGAGCAGTTCTTC. The encoded protein is CASSQELGGYNEQFF.

This clone appeared a few times. The sample holds other DNA sequences that translate to the same CDR3. This chain links TRBV29-1 with TRBJ2-6, with a possible D match to TRBD1 (5 bases). There are 13 residues in the CDR3. V lost 4 bases and J lost 4, with 8 bases in between. The V gene's germline CDR1 is SQVTM and CDR2 ANQGSEA. The CDR3 DNA reads TGCAGCGTTGCAGGGTCAGGGGCCAACGTCCTGACTTTC. It encodes CSVAGSGANVLTF. Using reference TRBV29-1 and TRBJ2-6 for the parts outside the CDR3, the full variable domain is SAVISQKPSRDICQRGTSLTIQCQVDSQVTMMFWYRQQPGQSLTLIATANQGSEATYESGFVIDKFPISRPNLTFSTLTVSNMSPEDSSIYLCSVAGSGANVLTFGAGSRLTVL.